This TCR beta chain was retrieved from a study of patients and donors after allogeneic stem cell transplantation (dated by TCRdb to the early 2020s). Library preparation employed RT-PCR. The instrument given in TCRdb is NextSeq 550. TCRdb cleaned the public reads at Q25 with fastp, built clones with MiXCR and kept in-frame beta chains. When rows share a CDR3 protein, they turn into one entry using the most common DNA and genes. The table for this sample lists roughly 960,000 distinct CDR3 sequences; about a sixth of them were counted only once. The top ten hold around 5.5% of the sample. This clonotype showed up just a few times. It lacks a known antigen. It has no much larger one-base neighbor in the sample; base qualities were not kept. Sequencing input: blood, either unsorted or a sorted T cell fraction (not recorded which). This receptor was taken from a human donor who was either an allogeneic HSCT recipient or a stem cell or donor lymphocyte infusion donor (not recorded which). It is not recorded whose cells these are; they may come from a transplant donor.

The bases are TGTGCCAGCAGAGGAGTCGGAGATAAGACCCAGTACTTC. The resulting protein is CASRGVGDKTQYF. The rearranged segments are TRBV27 and TRBJ2-5; the D gene cannot be named for sure. V and J lose 6 bases and 6 bases, and a span of 14 bases separates them. For CDR1 and CDR2, the germline V gene (reference sequence) lists MNHEY and SMNVEV. Including cysteine and phenylalanine, the CDR3 has 13 amino acids. CDR3 DNA is the only sequence kept; it has 39 bases, read in frame from the first base.